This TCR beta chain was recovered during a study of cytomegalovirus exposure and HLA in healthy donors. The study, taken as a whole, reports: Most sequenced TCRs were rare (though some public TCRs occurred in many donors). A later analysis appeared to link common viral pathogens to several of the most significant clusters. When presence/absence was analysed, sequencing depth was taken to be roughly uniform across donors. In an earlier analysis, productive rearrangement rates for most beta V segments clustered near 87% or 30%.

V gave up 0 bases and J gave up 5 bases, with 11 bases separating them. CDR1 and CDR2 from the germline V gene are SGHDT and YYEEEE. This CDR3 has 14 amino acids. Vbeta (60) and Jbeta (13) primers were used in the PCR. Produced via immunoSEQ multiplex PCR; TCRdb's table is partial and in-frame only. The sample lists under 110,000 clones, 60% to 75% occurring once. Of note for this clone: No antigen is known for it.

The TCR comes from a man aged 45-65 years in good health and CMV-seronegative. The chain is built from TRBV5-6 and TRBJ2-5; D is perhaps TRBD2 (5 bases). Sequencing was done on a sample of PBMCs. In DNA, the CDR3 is TGTGCCAGCAGCTTGGGTCTAGCAAGGGAGACCCAGTACTTC. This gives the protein CASSLGLARETQYF. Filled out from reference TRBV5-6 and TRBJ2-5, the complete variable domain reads DAGVTQSPTHLIKTRGQQVTLRCSPKSGHDTVSWYQQALGQGPQFIFQYYEEEERQRGNFPDRFSGHQFPNYSSELNVNALLLGDSALYLCASSLGLARETQYFGPGTRLLVL.